Many counts were recorded for the clone carrying this T cell receptor beta chain. The antigen is undetermined. Trimming removed 0 bases from V and 5 bases from J, with 14 bases in between. The CDR3 is made up of 15 amino acids. Per germline, CDR1 SGDLS and CDR2 YYNGEE. This entry is derived from a study of CD8 T cells in ankylosing spondylitis. Study-level results: Disease-linked clones were reportedly significantly enriched in matched ankylosing spondylitis synovial fluid. CD8+ by phenotype, disease-linked clones were relatively rare in peripheral blood. Reactive arthritis synovial fluid and blood previously showed some of these motif variants.

Libraries of TCR beta came from quantitative 5'-RACE with molecular barcodes. MiXCR, run by TCRdb on the 5' RACE reads, gives a single entry per CDR3 protein. The sample yields tens of thousands of distinct CDR3 sequences, about 5.1% seen once. Specimen: blood, either unsorted or a sorted T cell fraction (not recorded which). The chain uses TRBV9 and TRBJ2-5; D not certain. The source is a female donor with ankylosing spondylitis or in good health (not recorded which). CDR3 sequence (DNA): TGTGCCAGCAGCGTAGAAGGGCTGGTCCGGGAGACCCAGTACTTC. Protein sequence: CASSVEGLVRETQYF. The complete variable domain, with remaining parts taken from reference TRBV9 and TRBJ2-5, reads DSGVTQTPKHLITATGQRVTLRCSPRSGDLSVYWYQQSLDQGLQFLIQYYNGEERAKGNILERFSAQQFPDLHSELNLSSLELGDSALYFCASSVEGLVRETQYFGPGTRLLVL.